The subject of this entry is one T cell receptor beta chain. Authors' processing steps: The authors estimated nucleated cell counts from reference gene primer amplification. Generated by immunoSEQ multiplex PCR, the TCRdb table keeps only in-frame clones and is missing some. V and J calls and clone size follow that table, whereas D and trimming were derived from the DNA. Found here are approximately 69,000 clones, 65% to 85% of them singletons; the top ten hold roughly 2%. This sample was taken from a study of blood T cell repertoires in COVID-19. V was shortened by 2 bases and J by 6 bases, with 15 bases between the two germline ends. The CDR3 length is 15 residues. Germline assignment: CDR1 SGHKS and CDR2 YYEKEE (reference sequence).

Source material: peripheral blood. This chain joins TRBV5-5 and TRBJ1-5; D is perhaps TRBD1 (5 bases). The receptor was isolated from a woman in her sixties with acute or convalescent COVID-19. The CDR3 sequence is CASSFTSGSSQPQHF. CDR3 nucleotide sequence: TGTGCCAGCAGCTTCACCTCAGGGTCAAGTCAGCCCCAGCATTTT. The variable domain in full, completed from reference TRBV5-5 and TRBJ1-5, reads DAGVTQSPTHLIKTRGQQVTLRCSPISGHKSVSWYQQVLGQGPQFIFQYYEKEERGRGNFPDRFSARQFPNYSSELNVNALLLGDSALYLCASSFTSGSSQPQHFGDGTRLSIL.